One and the same sample provided the 25 T cell receptor beta chains below, sequenced in a study of CD8 T cells in Susac syndrome (dated by TCRdb to about 2019). The library was prepared using the immunoSEQ multiplex PCR assay. RNA was extracted using the RNeasy kit, and about 0.5 to 1 ug of the RNA was reverse transcribed with random hexamers. TCRdb reran the public reads through fastp at Q25 and MiXCR, keeping productive beta chains. Rows are combined by CDR3 protein, so each entry shows the most common genes and DNA. For this sample the table gives about 94,000 distinct CDR3 sequences, of which about 94% were detected only once. The leading ten clones occupy 0.3% of the sample. The specimen sequenced was CD4+ T cells from PBMCs. These receptor sequences come from a human donor with Susac syndrome.

This clonotype appeared a few times. This chain uses TRBV19 with TRBJ2-3, with TRBD2 as a possible D gene (5 bases). The CDR3 runs to 13 residues. Germline V gene sequence: CDR1 LNHDA, CDR2 SQIVND (reference sequence). Trimming pared 6 bases from V and 1 base from J, leaving 8 bases between. The CDR3 DNA sequence: TGTGCCAGTAGACTAGAAGGCACAGATACGCAGTATTTT. This sequence encodes CASRLEGTDTQYF. Together with reference TRBV19 and TRBJ2-3, the CDR3 gives the full variable domain: DGGITQSPKYLFRKEGQNVTLSCEQNLNHDAMYWYRQDPGQGLRLIYYSQIVNDFQKGDIAEGYSVSREKKESFPLTVTSAQKNPTAFYLCASRLEGTDTQYFGPGTRLTVL.

The chain has TRBV15 and TRBJ2-1, with 13 bases fitting TRBD2. Unmatched junction bases numbered 5, after V lost 5 bases and J lost 4 bases. Germline CDR1 reads LNHNV; CDR2 reads YYDKDF (reference sequence). This CDR3 has 16 amino acids. CDR3 sequence: CATSARLAGGYNEQFF. The CDR3, as DNA: TGTGCCACCAGCGCACGACTAGCGGGGGGATACAATGAGCAGTTCTTC. Filled out from reference TRBV15 and TRBJ2-1, the complete variable domain reads DAMVIQNPRYQVTQFGKPVTLSCSQTLNHNVMYWYQQKSSQAPKLLFHYYDKDFNNEADTPDNFQSRRPNTSFCFLDIRSPGLGDTAMYLCATSARLAGGYNEQFFGPGTRLTVL.

The chain has TRBV7-2 and TRBJ2-5; TRBD2 matches at 8 bases. This CDR3 is 17 amino acids long. Trimming took 2 bases from V and 5 from J; bases not matched to a gene: 13. CDR1 is SGHTA, CDR2 FQGNSA, per germline. The CDR3 nucleotides are TGTGCCAGCAGCTTAATAGGGACTAGGGGGACTCGGGAGACCCAGTACTTC. The encoded protein is CASSLIGTRGTRETQYF.

The gene calls are TRBV10-3 and TRBJ2-3; D perhaps matches TRBD1 (6 bases). Trimming stripped 6 bases from V and 2 bases from J, with 15 bases between. Germline values: CDR1 ENHRY, CDR2 SYGVKD. This CDR3 is 15 amino acids long. The CDR3, as DNA: TGTGCCATCAGAACAGGGACCGCGAACACAGATACGCAGTATTTT. Protein product: CAIRTGTANTDTQYF.

In this sample, this clonotype turned up a few times. The chain couples TRBV9 to TRBJ1-1; no reliable D call. Looked up from germline, CDR1 is SGDLS and CDR2 is YYNGEE. The CDR3 spans 15 residues. Between the trimmed V and J ends, which lost 0 bases and 0 bases, there was a span of 9 bases. CDR3 bases: TGTGCCAGCAGCGTAGCTAACAGTTTGAACACTGAAGCTTTCTTT. Protein sequence: CASSVANSLNTEAFF.

DNA of the CDR3: TGTGCCAGCAGTACTTCCCCAGGGTACCATGGCTACACCTTC. This translates into CASSTSPGYHGYTF. The chain combines TRBV28 with TRBJ1-2, with a weak D call TRBD1 (5 bases). V gave up 5 bases and J gave up 6 bases, with 16 bases separating them. In germline, CDR1 is MDHEN, CDR2 SYDVKM. CDR3 length: 14 amino acids.

This clonotype was recorded once. The CDR3 nucleotides are TGTGCCAGCAGCCGCGCGAGGGGACAGGGTACCTACGAGCAGTACTTC. Protein: CASSRARGQGTYEQYF. The gene calls are TRBV14 and TRBJ2-7; TRBD1 aligns across 9 bases. There are 16 residues in the CDR3. The ends lost 4 bases at V and 2 bases at J; junction bases unmatched: 9. Germline CDR1 and CDR2: SGHDN and FVKESK.

The J gene is TRBJ2-2, the V gene TRBV15, with D tentatively TRBD1 or TRBD2 (5 bases each). With 3 bases removed from V and 0 bases from J, the gap between germline ends came to 8 bases. This CDR3 comprises 15 residues. Germline V gene data show CDR1 as LNHNV and CDR2 as YYDKDF (reference sequence). The CDR3 loop reads CATSRGPPNTGELFF. DNA of the CDR3: TGTGCCACCAGCAGGGGACCCCCGAACACCGGGGAGCTGTTTTTT.

The chain is built from TRBV2 and TRBJ1-5; D is unresolved. The CDR3 has 12 amino acids. Germline CDR1 is SNHLY and CDR2 is FYNNEI. V lost 7 bases, J lost 3 bases, and 7 bases lay in between. The DNA for the CDR3 is TGTGCCAGCACGGTCTCCAATCAGCCCCAGCATTTT. This translates into CASTVSNQPQHF. The complete variable domain, with remaining parts taken from reference TRBV2 and TRBJ1-5, reads EPEVTQTPSHQVTQMGQEVILRCVPISNHLYFYWYRQILGQKVEFLVSFYNNEISEKSEIFDDQFSVERPDGSNFTLKIRSTKLEDSAMYFCASTVSNQPQHFGDGTRLSIL.

The V call is TRBV12-3 or TRBV12-4, the J call TRBJ2-5, with 9 bases matching TRBD2. This CDR3 comprises 17 residues. V lost 7 bases to trimming and J lost 2 bases; unmatched junction nucleotides: 14. The chain's CDR3 is CASTRRLAGVTQETQYF. The DNA of the CDR3 is TGTGCCAGCACTAGGAGGTTAGCGGGGGTAACTCAAGAGACCCAGTACTTC.

The chain combines TRBV29-1 with TRBJ1-1; D may be TRBD1 (5 bases). V lost 6 bases and J 8 bases, leaving 19 bases between the germline ends. Germline CDR1 SQVTM, CDR2 ANQGSEA. The CDR3 has 13 residues. CDR3 nucleotides: TGCAGCGTGAGGAAGGGGCCCTTTCACGAAGCTTTCTTT. It translates to CSVRKGPFHEAFF.

The gene calls are TRBV11-3 and TRBJ2-2; no firm D call. Germline V gene sequence: CDR1 SGHNT, CDR2 YENEEA. The CDR3 runs to 13 residues. With 4 bases removed from V and 5 bases from J, the gap between germline ends came to 8 bases. CDR3 in amino acids: CASSSGPTGELFF. In DNA, the CDR3 is TGTGCCAGCAGCTCGGGTCCTACCGGGGAGCTGTTTTTT.

This chain joins TRBV20-1 and TRBJ1-1; D uncertain. V lost 0 bases to trimming and J lost 0 bases, with 8 bases between them. The CDR3 is 14 amino acids. CDR1 and CDR2 (germline): DFQATT, SNEGSKA (reference sequence). CDR3 nucleotides: TGCAGTGCTAGAGACTCCACCATGAACACTGAAGCTTTCTTT. Protein sequence: CSARDSTMNTEAFF.

V is TRBV20-1 and J is TRBJ2-7, with D uncertain. V lost 6 bases to trimming and J lost 4 bases, with 4 bases between them. This CDR3 is 9 amino acids long. From germline, CDR1 is DFQATT and CDR2 SNEGSKA (reference sequence). CDR3: CSASYEQYF. Here the CDR3 DNA reads TGCAGTGCCTCATACGAGCAGTACTTC.

V and J are TRBV7-3 and TRBJ2-5; tentatively, D is TRBD1 (5 bases). In germline, CDR1 is SGHTA, CDR2 FQGTGA. V was pared by 6 bases and J by 5 bases, with 16 bases between. This CDR3 has 14 amino acids. Here the CDR3 reads CASSLDGRVETQYF. The CDR3 coding sequence is TGTGCCAGCAGTTTAGACGGCAGGGTGGAGACCCAGTACTTC. Variable domain in full (rest from reference TRBV7-3 and TRBJ2-5): GAGVSQTPSNKVTEKGKYVELRCDPISGHTALYWYRQSLGQGPEFLIYFQGTGAADDSGLPNDRFFAVRPEGSVSTLKIQRTERGDSAVYLCASSLDGRVETQYFGPGTRLLVL.

The genes are TRBV12-3 or TRBV12-4 and TRBJ1-5; D unclear. Trimming stripped 7 bases from V and 3 bases from J, with 13 bases between. There are 14 residues in the CDR3. In nucleotides, the CDR3 is TGTGCCAGCACCTTTGGAGGATCCAATCAGCCCCAGCATTTT. It encodes CASTFGGSNQPQHF.

The chain joins TRBV18 to TRBJ1-5; D unclear. With 3 bases removed from V and 4 bases from J, the gap between germline ends came to 7 bases. The germline CDR1 and CDR2 sequences are KGHSH and LQKENI. This CDR3 contains 13 residues. The CDR3 is CASSPKGNQPQHF. CDR3 sequence (DNA): TGTGCCAGCTCACCGAAAGGGAATCAGCCCCAGCATTTT.

V usage is TRBV29-1 and J usage is TRBJ2-1; TRBD1 matches at 9 bases. Germline V gene data show CDR1 as SQVTM and CDR2 as ANQGSEA. V was pared by 4 bases and J by 1 base, with 2 bases of the junction left unmatched. The CDR3 is 14 amino acids. In DNA, the CDR3 is TGCAGCGTTGCCGGACAGGGGTCCTACAATGAGCAGTTCTTC. Its protein is CSVAGQGSYNEQFF.

The J gene is TRBJ2-3, the V gene TRBV6-1; 7 bases match TRBD1. Trimming cost V 5 bases and J 6 bases; bases outside gene matches: 8. Looked up from germline, CDR1 is MNHNS and CDR2 is SASEGT. The CDR3 runs 14 residues. The CDR3 protein is CASSRQGIDDTQYF. Written as DNA, the CDR3 is TGTGCCAGCAGTCGACAGGGCATAGATGATACGCAGTATTTT.

This chain links TRBV28 with TRBJ2-3; no definite D call. This CDR3 contains 13 residues. Germline lookup yields CDR1 MDHEN and CDR2 SYDVKM. V was shortened by 3 bases and J by 2 bases, with 6 bases between the two germline ends. The CDR3 coding sequence is TGTGCCAGCAGTTTGCCAGCCACAGATACGCAGTATTTT. This encodes CASSLPATDTQYF.

This clonotype was seen once. The genes are TRBV29-1 and TRBJ2-5; 8 bases align to TRBD2. CDR1 is SQVTM, CDR2 ANQGSEA, per germline. The length of the CDR3 is 13 residues. Trimming cost V 7 bases and J 9 bases; bases outside gene matches: 13. The CDR3 reads CSARGSGTSAQYF. In DNA, the CDR3 is TGCAGCGCCCGGGGTAGCGGGACGTCGGCCCAGTACTTC. Drawing the rest from reference TRBV29-1 and TRBJ2-5, the complete variable domain is SAVISQKPSRDICQRGTSLTIQCQVDSQVTMMFWYRQQPGQSLTLIATANQGSEATYESGFVIDKFPISRPNLTFSTLTVSNMSPEDSSIYLCSARGSGTSAQYFGPGTRLLVL.

The rearrangement joins TRBV6-6 to TRBJ1-1; 9 bases fit TRBD1. The V gene end was trimmed by 6 bases and the J gene end by 2 bases; junction bases not matched to a gene: 4. From germline, CDR1 is MNHNY and CDR2 SVGAGI (reference sequence). The CDR3 contains 14 residues. The CDR3 coding sequence is TGTGCCAGCAGGACGGGACAGGGTAACACTGAAGCTTTCTTT. This encodes CASRTGQGNTEAFF.

The rearrangement links TRBV2 to TRBJ2-2; 8 bases map to TRBD1. Germline assignment: CDR1 SNHLY and CDR2 FYNNEI. The V and J ends lost 5 bases and 4 bases, in that order; junction bases with no gene match: 9. CDR3 length equals 16 residues. The CDR3 bases are TGTGCCAGCAGTACGCAGGGGGCGCGAGGCACCGGGGAGCTGTTTTTT. This codes for CASSTQGARGTGELFF.

This rearrangement joins TRBV10-3 to TRBJ2-7, with D possibly TRBD1 on 6 matching bases. Germline CDR1 ENHRY, CDR2 SYGVKD. The CDR3 is made up of 13 amino acids. The V end lost 4 bases, the J end lost 5 bases, and 12 bases lay between the germline ends. CDR3 protein: CAISGTGTHEQYF. The CDR3, as DNA: TGTGCCATCAGTGGAACAGGGACCCACGAGCAGTACTTC.

This clonotype was seen a single time. J is TRBJ1-4 and V is TRBV28; D unclear. CDR1 is MDHEN and CDR2 is SYDVKM in the germline V gene. The CDR3 contains 15 residues. Trimming cost V 6 bases and J 1 base, with 12 bases left between them. The CDR3 coding sequence is TGTGCCAGCAGACGCCTCACAGAAACTAATGAAAAACTGTTTTTT. It codes for CASRRLTETNEKLFF.